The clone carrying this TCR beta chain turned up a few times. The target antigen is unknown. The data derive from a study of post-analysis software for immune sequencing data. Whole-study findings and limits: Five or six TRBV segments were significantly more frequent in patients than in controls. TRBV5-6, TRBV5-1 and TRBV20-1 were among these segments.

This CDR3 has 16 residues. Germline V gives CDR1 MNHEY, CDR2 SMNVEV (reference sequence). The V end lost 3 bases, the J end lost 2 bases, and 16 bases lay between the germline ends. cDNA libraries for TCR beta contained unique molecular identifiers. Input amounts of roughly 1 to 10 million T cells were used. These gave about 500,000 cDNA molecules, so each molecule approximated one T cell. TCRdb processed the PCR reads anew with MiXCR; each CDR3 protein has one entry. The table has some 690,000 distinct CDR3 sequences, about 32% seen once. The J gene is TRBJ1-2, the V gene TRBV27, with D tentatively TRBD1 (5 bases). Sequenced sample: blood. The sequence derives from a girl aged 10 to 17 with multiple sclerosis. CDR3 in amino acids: CASSFTPVRANYGYTF. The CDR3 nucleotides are TGTGCCAGCAGTTTTACTCCAGTCAGGGCCAACTATGGCTACACCTTC.